This TCR beta chain was profiled in a study of blood T cells in healthy people across ages. Broader study findings: Higher naive T cell percentage went strongly together with higher TCR beta diversity. Roughly linear declines in TCR beta diversity per million T cells occurred with age. Diversity estimates from one million T cells were considered underestimates.

Primed by a sample-barcoded 5' primer and a J-beta primer mix, a second PCR proceeded for about 7 to 12 cycles. TCRdb reprocessed the 5' RACE reads via MiXCR and lists one record per CDR3 protein. Among fewer than 1,000,000 distinct CDR3 sequences listed, about 45% were seen once. The CDR3 sequence is 13 residues long. The V end lost 4 bases, the J end lost 8 bases, and 9 bases lay between the germline ends. Germline V lookup: CDR1 LGHNA, CDR2 YSLEER. This clonotype was seen a handful of times. Its specificity is unknown. Isolated per sample were at least 6 million PBMCs. The specimen was blood. This receptor was taken from an elderly man in good health. The chain combines TRBV4-3 with TRBJ1-6; D is ambiguous. As DNA, the CDR3 is TGCGCCAGCAGCCGAGTTAAAGATTCACCCCTCCACTTT. This codes for CASSRVKDSPLHF.